Following are 5 T cell receptor beta chains from one sample sequenced in a study of blood T cell repertoires in COVID-19. The assay was immunoSEQ multiplex PCR, and TCRdb's table has in-frame clones only and misses some. The sample lists about 250,000 clones; about 83% were seen once. Source material: peripheral blood. The receptors were sampled from a human donor in a cohort sampled during active COVID-19.

For the CDR3, the DNA is TGTGCCAGCAGTTACACGACAGGACCCTACGAGCAGTACTTC. The encoded protein is CASSYTTGPYEQYF. The V gene is TRBV6-5, the J gene TRBJ2-7, with a tentative D call TRBD1 (6 bases). Per the germline V gene, CDR1 is MNHEY and CDR2 is SVGAGI. The ends were cut back, 2 bases at V and 2 bases at J, with 10 bases in the middle. The CDR3 covers 14 residues.

The rearrangement uses TRBV5-1 and TRBJ1-2, with D uncertain. The V gene lost 3 bases and the J gene lost 4 bases, with 10 bases spanning the gap. The length of the CDR3 is 13 residues. Germline V gives CDR1 SGHRS, CDR2 YFSETQ. CDR3 nucleotides: TGCGCCAGCAGCTCGGCAGGAGGCTATGGCTACACCTTC. Protein: CASSSAGGYGYTF.

A single count supports this clone. The chain carries TRBV7-2 and TRBJ2-2; 10 nucleotides align to TRBD2. Germline V CDR1 and CDR2: SGHTA, FQGNSA. There are 15 residues in the CDR3. J was trimmed by 8 bases and V by 6 bases; bases with no gene match: 9. CDR3 sequence reads: CASSPGLAPKGELFF. The CDR3 region has the DNA TGTGCCAGCAGTCCGGGACTAGCGCCTAAGGGGGAGCTGTTTTTT.

The chain recombines TRBV27 with TRBJ2-1, with D possibly matching TRBD1 (6 bases). Germline V lookup: CDR1 MNHEY, CDR2 SMNVEV (reference sequence). V was pared by 6 bases and J by 0 bases, with 12 bases between. The CDR3 is 15 amino acids. CDR3 amino acids: CASRLGQNSYNEQFF. Here the CDR3 DNA reads TGTGCCAGCAGGTTGGGACAAAACTCCTACAATGAGCAGTTCTTC.

The V and J genes are TRBV7-9 and TRBJ2-5; 9 bases match TRBD1. With 5 bases clipped from V and 2 bases from J, the junction kept 3 bases outside the gene matches. CDR1 and CDR2 from the germline V gene are SEHNR and FQNEAQ (reference sequence). The CDR3 is 14 amino acids. CDR3 sequence: CASSQGQGQETQYF. CDR3 DNA sequence: TGTGCCAGCAGCCAAGGACAGGGGCAAGAGACCCAGTACTTC.